This T cell receptor (beta chain) was obtained from a study of immune heterogeneity within non-small cell lung tumors. Bulk tumor genomic DNA was the template, and each sample received 450 to 650 ng. During surgery, several far-apart biopsies were obtained from every primary tumor. Curative operations were performed on patients who had untreated, newly diagnosed non-small cell lung cancer. Multiplex PCR amplified the TCR beta CDR3 region. Its first round ran for 10 to 11 cycles with 32 V and 13 J primers. TCRdb recomputed calls from the multiplex PCR reads with MiXCR, one row per CDR3 protein. The table records some 10,000 distinct CDR3 sequences, roughly 17% of them present only once. This clonotype was picked up one time. Its antigen is unidentified. Study results and limitations: Local T-cell clonality correlated moderately but significantly with local tumor mutational burden (R 0.3 to 0.4). High-frequency clones unique to single sites coexisted with identical dominant CDR3 beta clonotypes that recurred across tumor sites within a patient.

This CDR3 is 14 amino acids long. V was shortened by 3 bases and J by 2 bases, with 11 bases between the two germline ends. Germline values: CDR1 SGHTA, CDR2 FQGNSA. This receptor was taken from a man between 35 and 55 years old with non-small cell lung cancer. The V call is TRBV7-2, the J call TRBJ2-7; D not certain. The sample consisted of lung tumor tissue. The DNA of the CDR3 is TGTGCCAGCAGCTTCTCCGGCGAGGCCTACGAGCAGTACTTC. Residues: CASSFSGEAYEQYF.